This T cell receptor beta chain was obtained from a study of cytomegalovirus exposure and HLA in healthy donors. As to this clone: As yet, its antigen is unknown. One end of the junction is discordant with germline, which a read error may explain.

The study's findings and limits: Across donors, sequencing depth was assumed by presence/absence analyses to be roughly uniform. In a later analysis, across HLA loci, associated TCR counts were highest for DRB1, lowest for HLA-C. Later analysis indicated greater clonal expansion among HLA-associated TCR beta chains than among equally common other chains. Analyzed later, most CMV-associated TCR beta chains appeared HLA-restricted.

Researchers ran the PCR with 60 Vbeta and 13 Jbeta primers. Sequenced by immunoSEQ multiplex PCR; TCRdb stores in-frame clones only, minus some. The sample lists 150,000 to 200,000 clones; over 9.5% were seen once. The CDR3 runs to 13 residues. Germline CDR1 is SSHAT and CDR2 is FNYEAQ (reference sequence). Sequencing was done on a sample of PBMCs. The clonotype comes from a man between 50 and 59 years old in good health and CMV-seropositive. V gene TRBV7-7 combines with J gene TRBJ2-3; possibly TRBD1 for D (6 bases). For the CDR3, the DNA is TGTGCTAGCAGCTTAGGGACACTCTCTACGCAGTATTTT. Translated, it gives CASSLGTLSTQYF.